This T cell receptor beta chain is from a study of OX40 agonist ivuxolimab in advanced cancers. Overall study findings and caveats: At doses 0.1 to 3.0 mg/kg, CD4+ and CD8+ clones expanded.

As regards this clone: As yet, its antigen is unknown.

The CDR3 totals 15 residues. CDR1 is MNHNS and CDR2 is SASEGT in the germline V gene. The V and J ends lost 7 bases and 4 bases respectively, with 17 bases between them. Clones were read by immunoSEQ multiplex PCR, and TCRdb kept only the in-frame ones, dropping some. This table holds approximately 76,000 clones, 85% found once. V and J are TRBV6-1 and TRBJ1-5; D might be TRBD1 (6 bases). Sequencing used CD4+ or CD8+ T cells sorted from blood, obtained in a trial of the OX40 agonist ivuxolimab. This sequence originates from an adult with an advanced solid tumor such as melanoma, head and neck, liver or kidney cancer. The CDR3 region has the DNA TGTGCCAGCACCCTTATTGGGACACTAAATCAGCCCCAGCATTTT. Its translation: CASTLIGTLNQPQHF.